These T cell receptor beta chains were read from a single sample in a study of technical replicates of blood from a few donors. The method was immunoSEQ multiplex PCR; TCRdb's version includes in-frame clones alone and lacks a portion of them. The top ten hold about 0.3% of the sample, which has over 85,000 clones, about 95% seen once. The sample consisted of T cells isolated from PBMCs. These TCRs come from a human donor in good health. CDR3s include the opening cysteine and the closing phenylalanine or tryptophan. Fields, in order: D gene, clone size, J gene, V gene, CDR3 protein, CDR3 DNA. The D gene is left open where the match is weak. Clone size is stated in some rows and not others, as once, few, many or a class when expanded.

TRBD1	NA	TRBJ1-1	TRBV5-1	CASSSEGATNTEAFF	TGCGCCAGCAGCTCGGAGGGGGCAACAAACACTGAAGCTTTCTTT
NA	NA	TRBJ2-5	TRBV18	CASSPSGQETQYF	TGTGCCAGCTCACCGAGCGGACAAGAGACCCAGTACTTC
NA	NA	TRBJ2-7	TRBV5-5	CASRPRPDNEQYF	TGTGCCAGCAGGCCTCGACCGGACAACGAGCAGTACTTC
TRBD2	NA	TRBJ2-5	TRBV19	CASRNTIAGDGETQYF	TGTGCCAGTAGGAATACGATAGCGGGCGATGGAGAGACCCAGTACTTC
TRBD1	once	TRBJ2-3	TRBV19	CASGTVQTDTQYF	TGTGCCAGCGGGACAGTTCAGACAGATACGCAGTATTTT
TRBD1	NA	TRBJ2-7	TRBV10-1	CASSDWDSSYEQYF	TGCGCCAGCAGTGACTGGGACAGCTCCTACGAGCAGTACTTC
NA	NA	TRBJ2-7	TRBV5-4	CASSSGTPYEQYF	TGTGCCAGCAGCTCTGGCACCCCCTACGAGCAGTACTTC
TRBD2	NA	TRBJ2-1	TRBV30	CAWASGRAGNEQFF	TGTGCCTGGGCGAGCGGGAGGGCCGGGAATGAGCAGTTCTTC
TRBD2	once	TRBJ2-3	TRBV29-1	CSEGLAGPTDTQYF	TGCAGCGAGGGACTAGCGGGGCCCACAGATACGCAGTATTTT
TRBD1	NA	TRBJ2-1	TRBV14	CASSQGDAGGPYNEQFF	TGTGCCAGCAGCCAAGGAGACGCAGGGGGTCCCTACAATGAGCAGTTCTTC
NA	NA	TRBJ1-1	TRBV28	CASSLGLGGNTEAFF	TGTGCCAGCAGTTTAGGTCTAGGAGGGAACACTGAAGCTTTCTTT
TRBD2	once	TRBJ2-7	TRBV5-1	CASSKGTSGYEQYF	TGCGCCAGCAGCAAAGGGACTAGCGGCTACGAGCAGTACTTC
NA	NA	TRBJ2-1	TRBV6-1	CASSVQGRSYNEQFF	TGTGCCAGCAGTGTGCAAGGGAGGTCCTACAATGAGCAGTTCTTC
NA	once	TRBJ2-3	TRBV9	CASSVDEDTQYF	TGTGCCAGCAGCGTAGATGAGGATACGCAGTATTTT
NA	once	TRBJ2-7	TRBV27	CASSLSLVTEQYF	TGTGCCAGCAGTTTATCGTTAGTCACCGAGCAGTACTTC
NA	NA	TRBJ2-1	TRBV7-2	CASSLYGNEQFF	TGTGCCAGCAGCTTATACGGCAATGAGCAGTTCTTC
NA	NA	TRBJ2-1	TRBV9	CASSVSGLTNEQFF	TGTGCCAGCAGCGTTAGCGGCCTCACCAATGAGCAGTTCTTC
NA	NA	TRBJ2-2	TRBV29-1	CSGIQDTGELFF	TGCAGCGGTATCCAGGACACCGGGGAGCTGTTTTTT
NA	NA	TRBJ2-2	TRBV4-2	CASSRTASNTGELFF	TGTGCCAGCAGCAGGACAGCCTCTAACACCGGGGAGCTGTTTTTT
NA	once	TRBJ2-7	TRBV11-2	CASSKNGFYEQYF	TGTGCCAGCAGCAAAAACGGGTTCTACGAGCAGTACTTC